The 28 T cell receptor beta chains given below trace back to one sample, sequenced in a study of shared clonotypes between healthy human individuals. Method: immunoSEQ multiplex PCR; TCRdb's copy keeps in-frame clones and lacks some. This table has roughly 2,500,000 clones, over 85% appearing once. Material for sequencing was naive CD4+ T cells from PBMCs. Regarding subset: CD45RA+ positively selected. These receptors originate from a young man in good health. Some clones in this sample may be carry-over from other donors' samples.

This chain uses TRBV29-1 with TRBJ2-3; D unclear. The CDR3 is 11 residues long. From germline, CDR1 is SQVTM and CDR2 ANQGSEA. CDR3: CTMVTADTQYF. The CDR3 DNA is TGCACCATGGTGACGGCAGATACGCAGTATTTT.

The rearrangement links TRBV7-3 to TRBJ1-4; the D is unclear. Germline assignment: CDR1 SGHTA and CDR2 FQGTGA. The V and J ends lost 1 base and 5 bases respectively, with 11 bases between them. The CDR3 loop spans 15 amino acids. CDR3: CASSLSSRPNEKLFF. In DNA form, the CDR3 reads TGTGCCAGCAGCTTAAGTAGCAGACCAAATGAAAAACTGTTTTTT.

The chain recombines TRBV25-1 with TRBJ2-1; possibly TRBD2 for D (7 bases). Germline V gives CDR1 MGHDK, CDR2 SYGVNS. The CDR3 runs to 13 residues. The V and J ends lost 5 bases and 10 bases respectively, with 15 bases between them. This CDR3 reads CASSTYREGEQFF. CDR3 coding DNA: TGTGCCAGCAGTACATACAGGGAGGGGGAGCAGTTCTTC.

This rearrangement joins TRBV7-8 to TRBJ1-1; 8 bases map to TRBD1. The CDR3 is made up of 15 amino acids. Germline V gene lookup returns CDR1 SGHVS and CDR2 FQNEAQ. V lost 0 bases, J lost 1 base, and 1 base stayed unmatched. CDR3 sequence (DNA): TGTGCCAGCAGCTTAGCCGGGACAGGGAACACTGAAGCTTTCTTT. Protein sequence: CASSLAGTGNTEAFF. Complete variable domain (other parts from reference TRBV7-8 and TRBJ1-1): GAGVSQSPRYKVAKRGQDVALRCDPISGHVSLFWYQQALGQGPEFLTYFQNEAQLDKSGLPSDRFFAERPEGSVSTLKIQRTQQEDSAVYLCASSLAGTGNTEAFFGQGTRLTVV.

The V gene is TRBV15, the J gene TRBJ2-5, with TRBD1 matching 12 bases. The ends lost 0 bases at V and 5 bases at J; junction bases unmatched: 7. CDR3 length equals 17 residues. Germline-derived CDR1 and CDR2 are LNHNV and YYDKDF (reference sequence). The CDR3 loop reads CATSRETRDRGRETQYF. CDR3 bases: TGTGCCACCAGCAGAGAGACCAGGGACAGGGGGCGGGAGACCCAGTACTTC.

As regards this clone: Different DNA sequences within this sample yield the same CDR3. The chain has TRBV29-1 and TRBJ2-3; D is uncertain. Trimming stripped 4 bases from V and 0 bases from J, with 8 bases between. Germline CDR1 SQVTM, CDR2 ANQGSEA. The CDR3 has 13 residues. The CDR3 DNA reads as TGCAGCGTTGGCGGCAGAAGCACAGATACGCAGTATTTT. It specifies CSVGGRSTDTQYF.

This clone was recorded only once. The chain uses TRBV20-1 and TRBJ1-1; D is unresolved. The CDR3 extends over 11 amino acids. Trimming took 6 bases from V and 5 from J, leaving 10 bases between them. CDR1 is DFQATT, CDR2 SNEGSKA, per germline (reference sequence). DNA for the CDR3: TGCAGTGCCCTCCCGGGTACTGAAGCTTTCTTT. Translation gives CSALPGTEAFF.

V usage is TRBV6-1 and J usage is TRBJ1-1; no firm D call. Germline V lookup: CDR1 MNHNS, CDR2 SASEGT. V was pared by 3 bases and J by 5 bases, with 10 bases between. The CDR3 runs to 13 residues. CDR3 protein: CASSEPRRTEAFF. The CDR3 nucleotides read TGTGCCAGCAGTGAGCCGCGACGGACTGAAGCTTTCTTT.

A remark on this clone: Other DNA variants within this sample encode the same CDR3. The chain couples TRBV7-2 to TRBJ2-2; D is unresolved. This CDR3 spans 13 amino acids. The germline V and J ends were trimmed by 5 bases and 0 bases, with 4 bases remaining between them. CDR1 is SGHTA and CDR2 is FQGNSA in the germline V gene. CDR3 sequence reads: CASSRSNTGELFF. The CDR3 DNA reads TGTGCCAGCAGCAGATCGAACACCGGGGAGCTGTTTTTT.

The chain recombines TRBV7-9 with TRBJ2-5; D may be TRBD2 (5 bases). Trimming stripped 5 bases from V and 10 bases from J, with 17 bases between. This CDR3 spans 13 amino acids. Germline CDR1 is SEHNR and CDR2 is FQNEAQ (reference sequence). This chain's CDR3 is CASSTRLPPDQYF. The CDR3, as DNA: TGTGCCAGCAGCACCCGACTACCCCCAGACCAGTACTTC.

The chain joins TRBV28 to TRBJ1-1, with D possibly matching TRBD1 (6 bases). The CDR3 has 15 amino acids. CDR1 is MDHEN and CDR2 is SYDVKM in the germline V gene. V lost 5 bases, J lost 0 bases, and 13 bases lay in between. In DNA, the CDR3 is TGTGCCAGCAGTCAGGACAGTAGAATGAACACTGAAGCTTTCTTT. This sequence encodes CASSQDSRMNTEAFF.

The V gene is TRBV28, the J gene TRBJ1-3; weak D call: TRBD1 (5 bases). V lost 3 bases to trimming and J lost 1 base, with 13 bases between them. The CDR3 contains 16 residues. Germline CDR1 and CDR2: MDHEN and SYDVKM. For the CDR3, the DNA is TGTGCCAGCAGTTTGGGTAATACAGGATCTGGAAACACCATATATTTT. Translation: CASSLGNTGSGNTIYF. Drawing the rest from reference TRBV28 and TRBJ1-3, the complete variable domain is DVKVTQSSRYLVKRTGEKVFLECVQDMDHENMFWYRQDPGLGLRLIYFSYDVKMKEKGDIPEGYSVSREKKERFSLILESASTNQTSMYLCASSLGNTGSGNTIYFGEGSWLTVV.

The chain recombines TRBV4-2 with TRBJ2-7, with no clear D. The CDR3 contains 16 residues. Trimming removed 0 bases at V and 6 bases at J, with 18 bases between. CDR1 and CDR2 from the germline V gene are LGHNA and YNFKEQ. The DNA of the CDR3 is TGTGCCAGCAGCCAAGATAAGACCCCCTTGGGATCCGAGCAGTACTTC. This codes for CASSQDKTPLGSEQYF.

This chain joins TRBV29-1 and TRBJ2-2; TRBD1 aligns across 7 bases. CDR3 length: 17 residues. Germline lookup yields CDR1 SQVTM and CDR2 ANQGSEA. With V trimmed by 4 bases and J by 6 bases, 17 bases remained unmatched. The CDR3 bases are TGCAGCGTTGCTTTCCGGGACAGATTTAAGGGGCCCGGGGAGCTGTTTTTT. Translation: CSVAFRDRFKGPGELFF.

This CDR3 reads CASSLMATGDETQYF. Here the CDR3 DNA reads TGCGCCAGCAGCTTGATGGCCACAGGGGATGAGACCCAGTACTTC. This chain connects TRBV5-1 to TRBJ2-5, with 7 bases lining up with TRBD1. V lost 1 base, J lost 5 bases, and 8 bases stayed unmatched. There are 15 residues in the CDR3. CDR1 is SGHRS and CDR2 is YFSETQ in the germline V gene.

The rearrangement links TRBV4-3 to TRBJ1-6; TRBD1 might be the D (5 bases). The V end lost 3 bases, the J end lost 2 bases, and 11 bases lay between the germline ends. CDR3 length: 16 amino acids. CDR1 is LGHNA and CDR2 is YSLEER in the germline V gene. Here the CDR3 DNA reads TGCGCCAGCAGCCAGGAGACGACAGCCTATAATTCACCCCTCCACTTT. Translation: CASSQETTAYNSPLHF.

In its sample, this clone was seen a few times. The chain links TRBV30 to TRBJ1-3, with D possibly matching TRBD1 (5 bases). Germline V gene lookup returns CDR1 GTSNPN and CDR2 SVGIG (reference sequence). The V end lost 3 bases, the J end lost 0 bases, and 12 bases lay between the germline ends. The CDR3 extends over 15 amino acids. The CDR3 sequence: CAWRIDSLSGNTIYF. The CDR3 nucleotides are TGTGCCTGGAGAATAGACAGTCTCTCTGGAAACACCATATATTTT.

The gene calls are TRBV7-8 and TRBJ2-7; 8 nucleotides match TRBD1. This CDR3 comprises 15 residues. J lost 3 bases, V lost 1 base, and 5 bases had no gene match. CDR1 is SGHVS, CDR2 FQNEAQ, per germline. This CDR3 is CASSLVTGANYEQYF. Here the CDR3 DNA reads TGTGCCAGCAGCTTAGTGACAGGGGCGAACTACGAGCAGTACTTC.

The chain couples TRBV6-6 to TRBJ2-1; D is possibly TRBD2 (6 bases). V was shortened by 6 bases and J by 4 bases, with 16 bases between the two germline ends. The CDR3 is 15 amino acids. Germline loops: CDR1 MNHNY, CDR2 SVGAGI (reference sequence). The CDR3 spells CASSPRRDSYNEQFF. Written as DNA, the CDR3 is TGTGCCAGCAGCCCCCGCCGGGACTCTTACAATGAGCAGTTCTTC.

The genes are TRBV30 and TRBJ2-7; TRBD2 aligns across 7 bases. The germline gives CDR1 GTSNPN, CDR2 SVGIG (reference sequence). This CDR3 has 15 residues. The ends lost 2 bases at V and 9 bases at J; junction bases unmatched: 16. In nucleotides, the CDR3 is TGTGCCTGGAGTCGCGGAGGGCTAGCGGAAGCGCGGCAGTACTTC. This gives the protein CAWSRGGLAEARQYF.

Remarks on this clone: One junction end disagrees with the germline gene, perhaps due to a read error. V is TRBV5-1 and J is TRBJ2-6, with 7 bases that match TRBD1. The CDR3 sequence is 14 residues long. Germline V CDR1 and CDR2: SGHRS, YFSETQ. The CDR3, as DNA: TGCGCCAGCAGCTTAACTGAAACGACAGGGACCCAAGCTTTC. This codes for CASSLTETTGTQAF.

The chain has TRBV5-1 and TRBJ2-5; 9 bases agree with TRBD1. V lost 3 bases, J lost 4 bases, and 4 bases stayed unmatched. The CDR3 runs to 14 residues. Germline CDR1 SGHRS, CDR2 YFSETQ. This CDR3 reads CASSWGQGAETQYF. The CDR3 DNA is TGCGCCAGCAGCTGGGGACAGGGAGCAGAGACCCAGTACTTC. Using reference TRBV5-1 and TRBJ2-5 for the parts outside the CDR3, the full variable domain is KAGVTQTPRYLIKTRGQQVTLSCSPISGHRSVSWYQQTPGQGLQFLFEYFSETQRNKGNFPGRFSGRQFSNSRSEMNVSTLELGDSALYLCASSWGQGAETQYFGPGTRLLVL.

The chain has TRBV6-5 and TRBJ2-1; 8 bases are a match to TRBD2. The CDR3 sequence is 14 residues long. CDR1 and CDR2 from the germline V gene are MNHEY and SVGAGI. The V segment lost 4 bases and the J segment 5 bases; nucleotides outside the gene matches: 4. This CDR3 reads CASSLQGLDNEQFF. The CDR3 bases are TGTGCCAGCAGTTTACAGGGACTAGACAATGAGCAGTTCTTC.

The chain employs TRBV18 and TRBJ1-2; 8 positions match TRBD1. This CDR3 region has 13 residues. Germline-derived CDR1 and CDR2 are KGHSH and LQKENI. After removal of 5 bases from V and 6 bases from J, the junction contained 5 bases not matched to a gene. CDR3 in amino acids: CASSSDRGDGYTF. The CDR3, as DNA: TGTGCCAGCTCATCCGACAGGGGAGATGGCTACACCTTC.

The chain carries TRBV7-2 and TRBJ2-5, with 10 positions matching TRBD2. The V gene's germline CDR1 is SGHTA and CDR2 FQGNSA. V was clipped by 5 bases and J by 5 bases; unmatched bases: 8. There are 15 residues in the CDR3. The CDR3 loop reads CASSPTSGIWETQYF. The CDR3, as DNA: TGTGCCAGCAGCCCCACTAGCGGGATTTGGGAGACCCAGTACTTC.

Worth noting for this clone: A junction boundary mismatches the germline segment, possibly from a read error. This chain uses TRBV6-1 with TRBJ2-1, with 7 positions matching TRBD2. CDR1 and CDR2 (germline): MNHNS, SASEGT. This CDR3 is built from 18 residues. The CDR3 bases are TGTGCCAGCAGTCAAGCGGGATCCACTACCATCTCCTACAATGAGCAGTTCTTC. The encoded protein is CASSQAGSTTISYNEQFF.

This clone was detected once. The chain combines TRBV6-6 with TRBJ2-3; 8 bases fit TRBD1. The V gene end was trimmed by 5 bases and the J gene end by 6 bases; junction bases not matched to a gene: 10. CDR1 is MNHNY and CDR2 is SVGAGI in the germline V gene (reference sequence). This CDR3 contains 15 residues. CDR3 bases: TGTGCCAGCAGTCGGACAGGGTCCCTAGGGGATACGCAGTATTTT. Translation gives CASSRTGSLGDTQYF.

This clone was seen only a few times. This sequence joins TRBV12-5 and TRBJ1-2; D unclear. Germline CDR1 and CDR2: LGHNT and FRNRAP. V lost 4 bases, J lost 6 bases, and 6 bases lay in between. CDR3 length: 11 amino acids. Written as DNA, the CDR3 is TGTGCTAGTGGTTCCCAGAATGGCTACACCTTC. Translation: CASGSQNGYTF.